What follows is one T cell receptor (beta chain) and its context. Germline values: CDR1 SGHRS, CDR2 YFSETQ. V was shortened by 3 bases and J by 5 bases, with 17 bases between the two germline ends. The CDR3 has 15 amino acids. They built TCR cDNA with 5'RACE template switching, a step that put in a universal primer site and UMIs. From the 5' RACE reads, TCRdb called clonotypes with MiXCR, one entry per CDR3 protein. In the table there are some 500,000 distinct CDR3 sequences, 13% of which are singletons. The sample belongs to a study of T cells after yellow fever vaccination. The clonotype originates from a man in his thirties or forties who received the YFV17D yellow fever vaccine. Sequencing used PBMCs, obtained on the day of the yellow fever booster vaccination. This chain links TRBV5-1 with TRBJ1-1; D is possibly TRBD1 (6 bases). The CDR3 nucleotides are TGCGCCAGCAGCTCCACTTGGGGGGCGGGAACTGAAGCTTTCTTT. Residues: CASSSTWGAGTEAFF.